This T cell receptor beta chain was sequenced in a study of T-cell memory formation after mild COVID-19 (dated by TCRdb to the early 2020s). Study-wide context: Most TCR sequence clusters were specific to one of the two donors. T-cell clones expanding and contracting after mild COVID-19 in a couple of donors were tracked by longitudinal TCRalpha and TCRbeta repertoire sequencing. The cohort was made up of two young adult volunteers, one female and one male, who were previously healthy.

The investigation overall reported the following: Contracting CD4+ clones were located mainly in the CM and EM memory subsets, whereas CD8+ clones were found to be enriched in EMRA. Some responding clones were detected in pre-infection memory, suggesting pre-existing cross-reactive memory T cells joined the SARS-CoV-2 response. Whether the second-wave clones peaking on day 37 were SARS-CoV-2 specific was not confirmed. The study included only a couple of mild cases, and larger cohorts that include severe cases with pre-infection samples were judged to be necessary. Balanced CD4/CD8 phenotypes were observed for clones contracting from day 15 to 85, whereas a bias towards CD4+ was observed for a second wave of clones expanding from day 15 to 37.

V and J lose 3 bases and 4 bases, and a span of 13 bases separates them. The CDR3 measures 15 amino acids from cysteine to phenylalanine. Only the CDR3 DNA is retained, 45 bases long and in frame from the first base. As to this clonotype: Its binding antigen is unknown. There are no base qualities to consult, and no much larger clone falls within one base.

TCRdb lists the instrument as Illumina NovaSeq 6000. TCRalpha and TCRbeta cDNA libraries were built by 5'RACE with constant-segment primers, adding sample barcodes and unique molecular identifiers. Trizol reagent was used to extract RNA from every sample. Amplification of the libraries took two PCR steps, and the second step added a second sample barcode plus Illumina TruSeq adapters. Sequencing of libraries was performed on an Illumina NovaSeq with 2 x 150 bp paired-end reads. In the source study's methods: Reads were demultiplexed and collapsed into UMI-guided consensus sequences with migec v1.2.7. Using mixcr v2.1.11, UMI consensuses were aligned to TRA and TRB V and J templates and then assembled into clonotypes. A clonotype was counted as expanded or contracted only if both edgeR and NoisET called the change significant, with noise models trained on biological replicates. edgeR calls used a false discovery rate-adjusted p below 0.01 and a log2 fold-change threshold of 1. As an exploratory analysis of dynamics, PCA with hierarchical clustering was applied to max-normalized trajectories of the 1000 most abundant clonotypes. Each responding clone was given a CD4 or CD8 phenotype based on the CD4+ and CD8+ repertoires, which had been sequenced separately. TCRdb trimmed public reads at Q25 via fastp, called clones via MiXCR and kept in-frame beta chains. Rows merge per CDR3 protein into single entries with the most common DNA and genes. The V and J calls here are based on TCRdb, not the publication. Counted in this sample were 65,000 to 90,000 distinct CDR3 sequences; around 13% of them appeared once. The top ten clonotypes cover 41% of the sample.

Ficoll-Paque density gradient centrifugation was the method used to isolate PBMCs. The origin of this receptor is a man between 18 and 29 years old who had mild COVID-19 (a few samples of this study predate the infection). The sample titles of this study are shuffled in the database, so cell type and time point are left out; the donor was told from shared clones. In this chain, TRBV12-3 or TRBV12-4 is recombined with TRBJ1-5, with the D gene too uncertain to name. Sequencing was carried out using PBMCs or a T cell subset sorted from them (not recorded which). The sequenced DNA is TGTGCCAGCAGTTTCGGCGAGTTCTGGAATCAGCCCCAGCATTTT. Translated, this is CASSFGEFWNQPQHF.